This passage covers 10 T cell receptor beta chains from one sample sequenced in a study of T-cell reconstitution after alpha-beta-depleted transplantation in children. Unique molecular identifiers were incorporated into the prepared TCRbeta library. MiXCR was run by TCRdb on the PCR reads, yielding one entry per CDR3 protein. This table holds roughly 610,000 distinct CDR3 sequences, roughly 10% found once. The specimen was PBMCs from the stem cell graft donor, collected from the stem cell graft. The receptors were sampled from a human donor who donated a stem cell graft to a child with acute myeloid leukemia.

The rearrangement uses TRBV18 and TRBJ2-3; the match to TRBD2 covers 14 bases. Losses at the gene ends were 4 bases for V and 0 bases for J; bases not matched to a gene: 6. Germline CDR1 KGHSH, CDR2 LQKENI. The CDR3 is 18 residues long. The CDR3 is CASSQGLAGGPSTDTQYF. The CDR3 DNA reads TGTGCCAGCTCACAAGGACTAGCGGGAGGACCAAGCACAGATACGCAGTATTTT.

At least ten counts were recorded for this clonotype. V gene TRBV15 combines with J gene TRBJ2-1, with 8 nucleotides matching TRBD2. J was trimmed by 1 base and V by 5 bases; bases with no gene match: 4. The germline gives CDR1 LNHNV, CDR2 YYDKDF (reference sequence). This CDR3 has 15 residues. The CDR3 protein is CATSGAGDSYNEQFF. CDR3 coding DNA: TGTGCCACCAGCGGAGCGGGAGATTCCTACAATGAGCAGTTCTTC.

This clonotype was detected ten times or more. V gene TRBV20-1 combines with J gene TRBJ2-3, with a possible D match to TRBD2 (5 bases). Per germline, CDR1 DFQATT and CDR2 SNEGSKA (reference sequence). CDR3 size: 14 residues. V was clipped by 6 bases and J by 2 bases, with 15 bases between them. CDR3 DNA: TGCAGTGCCGACCCCGGGGTAAACACAGATACGCAGTATTTT. It yields the protein CSADPGVNTDTQYF.

This clonotype has more than one count but fewer than ten. This chain links TRBV7-9 with TRBJ2-4; D unresolved. There are 14 residues in the CDR3. V was shortened by 3 bases and J by 2 bases, with 8 bases between the two germline ends. Germline V lookup: CDR1 SEHNR, CDR2 FQNEAQ (reference sequence). The CDR3 DNA reads as TGTGCCAGCAGCTTTGGCATCCCCAAAAACATTCAGTACTTC. Its translation: CASSFGIPKNIQYF.

This clonotype appeared a few times. The chain combines TRBV30 with TRBJ1-3; D not resolved. Trimming removed 0 bases at V and 0 bases at J, with 15 bases between. The CDR3 covers 17 residues. Germline CDR1 reads GTSNPN; CDR2 reads SVGIG (reference sequence). CDR3 sequence: CAWSVGSGVRSGNTIYF. In DNA form, the CDR3 reads TGTGCCTGGAGTGTGGGGTCCGGGGTACGCTCTGGAAACACCATATATTTT. Looking up the rest from reference TRBV30 and TRBJ1-3 gives the full variable domain: SQTIHQWPATLVQPVGSPLSLECTVEGTSNPNLYWYRQAAGRGLQLLFYSVGIGQISSEVPQNLSASRPQDRQFILSSKKLLLSDSGFYLCAWSVGSGVRSGNTIYFGEGSWLTVV.

This clonotype has at least ten counts. The rearrangement joins TRBV29-1 to TRBJ2-3, with a weak D call TRBD1 (5 bases). The CDR3 has 12 residues. Between the trimmed V and J ends, which lost 4 bases and 6 bases, there was a span of 11 bases. The V gene's germline CDR1 is SQVTM and CDR2 ANQGSEA. The CDR3 DNA reads TGCAGCGTTGTAGGGGTCAGTGATACGCAGTATTTT. Its protein product is CSVVGVSDTQYF.

Ten or more counts support this clonotype. The chain recombines TRBV29-1 with TRBJ2-7; D is ambiguous. The V end was cut by 4 bases, the J end by 2 bases, with 15 bases between. This CDR3 comprises 14 residues. Germline V CDR1 and CDR2: SQVTM, ANQGSEA. Written as DNA, the CDR3 is TGCAGCGTTGTGTCCCGTGGTGTGCCCTACGAGCAGTACTTC. This translates into CSVVSRGVPYEQYF.

This clonotype was recorded many times. One end of the junction fails to match germline, which may point to a read error. V and J are TRBV7-7 and TRBJ2-5; D may be TRBD2 (5 bases). The germline gives CDR1 SSHAT, CDR2 FNYEAQ (reference sequence). This CDR3 spans 14 amino acids. The CDR3 nucleotides are TGTGCTAGCAGCTTAGCGAACCGCCAAGAGACCCAGTACTTC. This encodes CASSLANRQETQYF.

V and J are TRBV20-1 and TRBJ2-7, with D perhaps matching TRBD1 or TRBD2 (6 bases each). Trimming took off 0 bases at V and 0 bases at J, with 9 bases between the two ends. Germline loops: CDR1 DFQATT, CDR2 SNEGSKA (reference sequence). The CDR3 runs to 14 residues. CDR3 sequence: CSARDRGPSYEQYF. The DNA for the CDR3 is TGCAGTGCTAGAGACCGGGGGCCCTCCTACGAGCAGTACTTC.

In this sample, this clonotype turned up a few times. This chain uses TRBV29-1 with TRBJ2-1; tentative D call: TRBD2 (5 bases). Germline V lookup: CDR1 SQVTM, CDR2 ANQGSEA. Trimming took off 7 bases at V and 10 bases at J, with 14 bases between the two ends. This CDR3 contains 11 residues. CDR3 loop: CSGGNIKEQFF. The DNA for the CDR3 is TGCAGCGGAGGGAACATAAAGGAGCAGTTCTTC.